Presented here are 18 T cell receptor beta chains from one specimen sequenced in a study of cytomegalovirus exposure and HLA in healthy donors. 60 Vbeta and 13 Jbeta primers were used in PCR. Repertoires were generated with immunoSEQ multiplex PCR, while TCRdb's copy carries only in-frame clones and drops some. The sample lists 84,000 or so clones; about three quarters were seen once. The sequenced material came from PBMCs. The receptors shown here come from a boy aged 5-17 years in good health and CMV-seronegative.

V is TRBV29-1 and J is TRBJ1-2, with TRBD1 matching over 10 bases. The CDR3 spans 15 residues. V was pared by 5 bases and J by 0 bases, with 6 bases of the junction left unmatched. Germline values: CDR1 SQVTM, CDR2 ANQGSEA. The chain's CDR3 is CSVQGQGVTNYGYTF. Written as DNA, the CDR3 is TGCAGCGTTCAAGGACAGGGGGTTACTAACTATGGCTACACCTTC.

This CDR3 reads CASSSRGFDEQFF. The CDR3 DNA reads as TGTGCCAGCAGCTCAAGGGGTTTCGATGAGCAGTTCTTC. The rearrangement links TRBV11-3 to TRBJ2-1; D might be TRBD1 (5 bases). Trimming pared 4 bases from V and 8 bases from J, leaving 12 bases between. The CDR3 runs to 13 residues. Germline V gives CDR1 SGHNT, CDR2 YENEEA.

The chain joins TRBV7-9 to TRBJ2-7; TRBD2 agrees at 7 bases. In germline, CDR1 is SEHNR, CDR2 FQNEAQ (reference sequence). CDR3 length: 12 amino acids. Here the CDR3 reads CTGGSLSYEQYF. CDR3 nucleotides: TGTACCGGCGGGAGTTTATCCTACGAGCAGTACTTC.

The rearrangement joins TRBV19 to TRBJ2-7, with TRBD1 identical over 11 bases. The CDR3 contains 15 residues. CDR1 LNHDA and CDR2 SQIVND come from the germline V gene (reference sequence). The J segment lost 0 bases and the V segment lost 5 bases, leaving 3 bases of the junction unmatched. The CDR3 DNA reads as TGTGCCAGTAGTTTTGGGACAGGGGGCTCCTACGAGCAGTACTTC. Translating gives CASSFGTGGSYEQYF.

The rearrangement joins TRBV30 to TRBJ1-2; 9 bases are a match to TRBD1. V shed 0 bases and J 4 bases; nucleotides not matched to a gene: 3. The germline CDR1 and CDR2 sequences are GTSNPN and SVGIG (reference sequence). CDR3 length equals 14 residues. This chain's CDR3 is CAWSVTGGGYGYTF. The CDR3 DNA reads TGTGCCTGGAGTGTCACAGGGGGCGGCTATGGCTACACCTTC.

The chain uses TRBV29-1 and TRBJ2-5; TRBD2 matches 8 bases. Unmatched junction bases numbered 12, after V lost 7 bases and J lost 5 bases. The germline V gene encodes CDR1 SQVTM and CDR2 ANQGSEA. This CDR3 contains 14 residues. The CDR3 is CSAFLGGVQETQYF. The CDR3 coding sequence is TGCAGCGCCTTCCTCGGGGGGGTCCAGGAGACCCAGTACTTC.

J is TRBJ1-2 and V is TRBV2, with 7 positions matching TRBD1. Germline CDR1 and CDR2: SNHLY and FYNNEI. V shed 7 bases, J shed 3 bases, and the junction held 5 bases outside the gene matches. The CDR3 loop spans 13 amino acids. CDR3 DNA: TGTGCCAGCATACCCGGGACAGACTATGGCTACACCTTC. Translating gives CASIPGTDYGYTF.

This clone appeared a few times. The chain links TRBV28 to TRBJ2-6, with D possibly TRBD1 on 6 matching bases. Trimming cost V 5 bases and J 2 bases, with 25 bases left between them. CDR1 is MDHEN, CDR2 SYDVKM, per germline. This CDR3 has 20 amino acids. The CDR3 DNA follows: TGTGCCAGCAGTCCCTACCTGGACAGCTCCATAGGACCTGGGGCCAACGTCCTGACTTTC. Translating gives CASSPYLDSSIGPGANVLTF.

The J gene is TRBJ2-7, the V gene TRBV7-2; 11 nucleotides agree with TRBD2. The V gene end was trimmed by 4 bases and the J gene end by 1 base; junction bases not matched to a gene: 3. This CDR3 region has 15 residues. Germline V gives CDR1 SGHTA, CDR2 FQGNSA. This CDR3 reads CASSSTSGNSYEQYF. The CDR3 coding sequence is TGTGCCAGCAGCTCGACTAGCGGGAATTCCTACGAGCAGTACTTC.

The chain employs TRBV25-1 and TRBJ2-5; the match to TRBD1 covers 8 bases. CDR3 length: 15 residues. Germline CDR1 is MGHDK and CDR2 is SYGVNS. The ends lost 8 bases at V and 5 bases at J; junction bases unmatched: 13. The DNA for the CDR3 is TGTGCCAGCGGGGGTGGACAGGGTAAAAGGGAGACCCAGTACTTC. Translation gives CASGGGQGKRETQYF.

The chain employs TRBV29-1 and TRBJ1-2; no definite D call. Germline lookup yields CDR1 SQVTM and CDR2 ANQGSEA. The V gene lost 4 bases and the J gene lost 8 bases, with 11 bases spanning the gap. The CDR3 sequence is 11 residues long. The DNA for the CDR3 is TGCAGCGTTGCTGAGACCGGGGGCTACACCTTC. Encoded protein: CSVAETGGYTF.

V and J are TRBV7-8 and TRBJ1-2; TRBD1 matches 9 bases. There are 16 residues in the CDR3. The germline CDR1 and CDR2 sequences are SGHVS and FQNEAQ. Trimming removed 5 bases from V and 6 bases from J; junction bases left unmatched: 13. In DNA form, the CDR3 reads TGTGCCAGCAGCCATCGTTGGACAGGGGAAGGAGATGGCTACACCTTC. This translates into CASSHRWTGEGDGYTF.

This clone was counted once. This sequence joins TRBV19 and TRBJ1-2; D gene ambiguous. CDR1 and CDR2 (germline): LNHDA, SQIVND (reference sequence). The ends were cut back, 8 bases at V and 8 bases at J, with 18 bases in the middle. The CDR3 has 13 amino acids. The CDR3 is CASAGILLQGYTF. CDR3 DNA sequence: TGTGCCAGTGCTGGAATTCTCTTACAGGGCTACACCTTC.

The chain has TRBV18 and TRBJ2-7, with a tentative D call TRBD1 (6 bases). With 4 bases removed from V and 6 bases from J, the gap between germline ends came to 13 bases. The germline V gene has CDR1 KGHSH and CDR2 LQKENI. The length of the CDR3 is 13 residues. DNA for the CDR3: TGTGCCAGCTCACGGACAGACCTCTCCGAGCAGTACTTC. It encodes CASSRTDLSEQYF.

This clone came up a few times. This chain links TRBV29-1 with TRBJ2-2; D gene ambiguous. The CDR3 spans 12 residues. CDR1 is SQVTM, CDR2 ANQGSEA, per germline. Trimming removed 4 bases at V and 6 bases at J, with 9 bases between. CDR3 residues: CSVGTQPGELFF. DNA for the CDR3: TGCAGCGTTGGAACACAACCCGGGGAGCTGTTTTTT.

This CDR3 reads CASSPGLAASVNTQYF. Here the CDR3 DNA reads TGTGCCAGCAGCCCGGGACTAGCGGCATCGGTGAATACGCAGTATTTT. The J gene is TRBJ2-3, the V gene TRBV5-4; 11 bases map to TRBD2. Germline V gene lookup returns CDR1 SGHNT and CDR2 YYREEE (reference sequence). This CDR3 is 16 amino acids long. Trimming removed 4 bases from V and 7 bases from J; junction bases left unmatched: 11.

J is TRBJ1-5 and V is TRBV2, with a tentative D call TRBD1 (6 bases). The CDR3 is 15 residues long. Germline assignment: CDR1 SNHLY and CDR2 FYNNEI. The ends were cut back, 6 bases at V and 0 bases at J, with 12 bases in the middle. The CDR3 protein is CASRGDTYSNQPQHF. As DNA, the CDR3 is TGTGCCAGCAGGGGGGACACCTATAGCAATCAGCCCCAGCATTTT.

The chain has TRBV27 and TRBJ1-5, with D possibly matching TRBD1 (6 bases). CDR1 MNHEY and CDR2 SMNVEV come from the germline V gene (reference sequence). V lost 3 bases, J lost 6 bases, and 12 bases lay in between. CDR3 size: 14 residues. This chain's CDR3 is CASSFGGGGQPQHF. DNA for the CDR3: TGTGCCAGCAGTTTTGGGGGCGGGGGTCAGCCCCAGCATTTT.